These 31 T cell receptor beta chains came from one sample sequenced in a study of blood T cells in healthy people across ages. Next came a second PCR, run for about 7 to 12 cycles, which used a sample-barcoded 5' primer along with a J-beta primer mix. TCRdb reanalysed the 5' RACE reads using MiXCR and keeps one entry per CDR3 protein. The sample includes 800,000 to 1,000,000 distinct CDR3 sequences, approximately 49% of them seen just once. The sample consisted of blood. Receptors originate from a man aged 30-40 years in good health.

This chain joins TRBV7-8 and TRBJ1-2, with a tentative D call TRBD1 (5 bases). The CDR3 is made up of 12 amino acids. With 6 bases removed from V and 8 bases from J, the gap between germline ends came to 13 bases. Germline V gives CDR1 SGHVS, CDR2 FQNEAQ. As DNA, the CDR3 is TGTGCCAGCAGTTATGAGGGGAACGGCTACACCTTC. Protein sequence: CASSYEGNGYTF.

The CDR3 DNA reads TGTGCCAGCAGGAAAGATACAGATACGCAGTATTTT. This translates into CASRKDTDTQYF. The J gene is TRBJ2-3, the V gene TRBV6-5; D not resolved. This CDR3 spans 12 amino acids. The germline V and J ends were trimmed by 6 bases and 3 bases, with 7 bases remaining between them. CDR1 is MNHEY, CDR2 SVGAGI, per germline.

This clonotype appeared a few times. J is TRBJ1-2 and V is TRBV7-2; D remains unclear. Germline loops: CDR1 SGHTA, CDR2 FQGNSA. The ends were cut back, 5 bases at V and 6 bases at J, with 19 bases in the middle. The CDR3 totals 15 residues. In DNA form, the CDR3 reads TGTGCCAGCAGCCCGAGACCCCTTAGGGATGATGGCTACACCTTC. It specifies CASSPRPLRDDGYTF.

The rearrangement joins TRBV9 to TRBJ1-2; D might be TRBD1 (6 bases). The V end lost 4 bases, the J end lost 5 bases, and 15 bases lay between the germline ends. The CDR3 is 14 amino acids. CDR1 and CDR2 from the germline V gene are SGDLS and YYNGEE. The CDR3 spells CASSTGRGGYGYTF. The CDR3 nucleotides read TGTGCCAGCAGCACAGGGAGAGGAGGGTATGGCTACACCTTC. The full variable domain, with the rest looked up from reference TRBV9 and TRBJ1-2, is DSGVTQTPKHLITATGQRVTLRCSPRSGDLSVYWYQQSLDQGLQFLIQYYNGEERAKGNILERFSAQQFPDLHSELNLSSLELGDSALYFCASSTGRGGYGYTFGSGTRLTVV.

This clonotype was detected only a few times. The rearrangement uses TRBV29-1 and TRBJ2-1, with 7 bases lining up with TRBD1. CDR3 length: 14 amino acids. J gave up 2 bases and V 4 bases, and 5 bases lay outside the gene matches. Germline V gene data show CDR1 as SQVTM and CDR2 as ANQGSEA. The DNA for the CDR3 is TGCAGCGTTGCGACGGACAGGACCTACAATGAGCAGTTCTTC. Protein: CSVATDRTYNEQFF.

This clonotype was observed a few times. V and J are TRBV6-6 and TRBJ2-3; D is perhaps TRBD2 (6 bases). CDR3 length: 14 residues. Germline CDR1 reads MNHNY; CDR2 reads SVGAGI (reference sequence). The V gene lost 7 bases and the J gene lost 5 bases, with 16 bases spanning the gap. The CDR3 reads CASIKDGRGDTQYF. DNA for the CDR3: TGTGCCAGCATAAAGGACGGGCGGGGAGATACGCAGTATTTT.

This clonotype is a singleton in its sample. The rearrangement joins TRBV4-1 to TRBJ1-1; 10 bases align to TRBD1. This CDR3 is 16 amino acids long. Unmatched junction bases numbered 10, after V lost 5 bases and J lost 4 bases. The V gene's germline CDR1 is MGHRA and CDR2 YSYEKL. CDR3 bases: TGCGCCAGCAGCTGGGGACAGGGGCGGGATAGCACTGAAGCTTTCTTT. Residues: CASSWGQGRDSTEAFF.

This clonotype was seen at least ten times. The chain recombines TRBV20-1 with TRBJ2-7; possibly TRBD1 or TRBD2 for D (5 bases each). The CDR3 contains 18 residues. Germline V CDR1 and CDR2: DFQATT, SNEGSKA (reference sequence). Deletions cut 6 bases from V and 0 bases from J, with 27 bases between. CDR3 loop: CSAPHLYRRAGSSYEQYF. The CDR3 DNA sequence: TGCAGTGCCCCTCACCTATACCGAAGGGCAGGGAGCTCCTACGAGCAGTACTTC.

The V and J genes are TRBV12-3 or TRBV12-4 and TRBJ1-2, with D unresolved. CDR3 length: 12 amino acids. Trimming stripped 7 bases from V and 8 bases from J, with 14 bases between. The CDR3 bases are TGTGCCAGCACGTTGAGCGGGTACGGCTACACCTTC. Protein sequence: CASTLSGYGYTF.

The rearrangement uses TRBV27 and TRBJ2-3; tentatively, D is TRBD1 (6 bases). Trimming cost V 1 base and J 0 bases, with 11 bases left between them. CDR1 and CDR2 (germline): MNHEY, SMNVEV (reference sequence). CDR3 length equals 16 residues. The DNA of the CDR3 is TGTGCCAGCAGTTTATATGGGGGCCTAAGCACAGATACGCAGTATTTT. This codes for CASSLYGGLSTDTQYF.

V is TRBV5-1 and J is TRBJ2-7, with D tentatively TRBD1 (6 bases). V lost 6 bases, J lost 0 bases, and 13 bases lay in between. This CDR3 is 14 amino acids long. The germline CDR1 and CDR2 sequences are SGHRS and YFSETQ. The CDR3 coding sequence is TGCGCCAGCAAGGTACGAGGGGGCTCCTACGAGCAGTACTTC. Translating gives CASKVRGGSYEQYF.

The gene calls are TRBV19 and TRBJ1-6; 7 bases are a match to TRBD1. This CDR3 has 15 residues. The germline gives CDR1 LNHDA, CDR2 SQIVND (reference sequence). Unmatched junction bases numbered 5, after V lost 4 bases and J lost 5 bases. CDR3 protein: CASSTSTGDNSPLHF. In DNA, the CDR3 is TGTGCCAGTAGTACTTCAACAGGGGATAATTCACCCCTCCACTTT. The complete variable domain, with remaining parts taken from reference TRBV19 and TRBJ1-6, reads DGGITQSPKYLFRKEGQNVTLSCEQNLNHDAMYWYRQDPGQGLRLIYYSQIVNDFQKGDIAEGYSVSREKKESFPLTVTSAQKNPTAFYLCASSTSTGDNSPLHFGNGTRLTVT.

This clonotype was seen a handful of times. The V gene is TRBV11-1, the J gene TRBJ1-1; 10 bases align to TRBD1. Per germline, CDR1 SGHAT and CDR2 FQDESV (reference sequence). This CDR3 has 14 amino acids. The ends lost 5 bases at V and 5 bases at J; junction bases unmatched: 5. In DNA, the CDR3 is TGTGCCAGCAGCCGCCGGGACAGGGGAACTGAAGCTTTCTTT. Translation gives CASSRRDRGTEAFF.

The chain links TRBV20-1 to TRBJ2-1, with a weak D call TRBD2 (5 bases). The CDR3 contains 13 residues. V was pared by 4 bases and J by 2 bases, with 9 bases between. CDR1 and CDR2 (germline): DFQATT, SNEGSKA (reference sequence). The CDR3 DNA is TGCAGTGCTACCGGACTCCCCTACAATGAGCAGTTCTTC. Amino acid sequence: CSATGLPYNEQFF.

This clonotype has just a few counts. The chain employs TRBV9 and TRBJ2-7; TRBD2 is a possible D gene (5 bases). V gave up 0 bases and J gave up 0 bases, with 10 bases separating them. This CDR3 comprises 15 residues. Germline CDR1 and CDR2: SGDLS and YYNGEE. The CDR3 is CASSVEAAPSYEQYF. Here the CDR3 DNA reads TGTGCCAGCAGCGTAGAAGCGGCGCCCTCCTACGAGCAGTACTTC.

This clonotype was counted between two and nine times. The chain is built from TRBV27 and TRBJ2-5, with 8 bases identical to TRBD2. This CDR3 contains 16 residues. Unmatched junction bases numbered 14, after V lost 6 bases and J lost 5 bases. Germline-derived CDR1 and CDR2 are MNHEY and SMNVEV (reference sequence). The CDR3 loop is CASSPWVAGQRETQYF. The CDR3 DNA follows: TGTGCCAGCAGCCCCTGGGTAGCGGGGCAACGGGAGACCCAGTACTTC.

The rearrangement joins TRBV5-1 to TRBJ2-5, with 14 bases matching TRBD2. The ends lost 4 bases at V and 2 bases at J; junction bases unmatched: 4. CDR3 size: 16 residues. Germline loops: CDR1 SGHRS, CDR2 YFSETQ. This chain's CDR3 is CASSVGTSGGQETQYF. Here the CDR3 DNA reads TGCGCCAGCAGCGTCGGGACTAGCGGGGGACAAGAGACCCAGTACTTC.

The chain is built from TRBV4-1 and TRBJ1-1, with D tentatively TRBD1 (5 bases). This CDR3 region has 16 residues. Deletions cut 0 bases from V and 3 bases from J, with 14 bases between. Germline-derived CDR1 and CDR2 are MGHRA and YSYEKL. CDR3 bases: TGCGCCAGCAGCCAAGAAGGGACTGGGATGGACACTGAAGCTTTCTTT. Residues: CASSQEGTGMDTEAFF.

V and J are TRBV6-1 and TRBJ1-1, with D perhaps matching TRBD1 (6 bases). Trimming pared 1 base from V and 3 bases from J, leaving 15 bases between. This CDR3 is 16 amino acids long. Germline V CDR1 and CDR2: MNHNS, SASEGT. In DNA form, the CDR3 reads TGTGCCAGCAGTGAAGACACTGTCGGGGGCGACACTGAAGCTTTCTTT. Its translation: CASSEDTVGGDTEAFF.

This clonotype appeared a few times. This rearrangement joins TRBV5-1 to TRBJ2-7, with D perhaps matching TRBD1 or TRBD2 (6 bases each). The CDR3 has 15 residues. Germline loops: CDR1 SGHRS, CDR2 YFSETQ. V was shortened by 4 bases and J by 5 bases, with 19 bases between the two germline ends. The CDR3 nucleotides are TGCGCCAGCAGCGGATCTGCGGGACAAGTCGACGAGCAGTACTTC. Translating it yields CASSGSAGQVDEQYF.

The J gene is TRBJ2-7, the V gene TRBV29-1, with D possibly TRBD2 on 5 matching bases. The CDR3 runs to 15 residues. Germline CDR1 and CDR2: SQVTM and ANQGSEA. Trimming stripped 7 bases from V and 0 bases from J, with 19 bases between. This CDR3 is CSAQLHSGPSYEQYF. The CDR3 DNA reads TGCAGCGCACAGCTACACAGCGGTCCCTCCTACGAGCAGTACTTC.

This clonotype was seen ten or more times. The chain uses TRBV29-1 and TRBJ1-2; no clear D. This CDR3 is 12 amino acids long. Germline V gene lookup returns CDR1 SQVTM and CDR2 ANQGSEA. The V end lost 4 bases, the J end lost 4 bases, and 10 bases lay between the germline ends. The CDR3 sequence: CSVVNMGYGYTF. The CDR3 DNA sequence: TGCAGCGTTGTGAATATGGGCTATGGCTACACCTTC.

This chain joins TRBV5-1 and TRBJ2-7; D not certain. Germline V gives CDR1 SGHRS, CDR2 YFSETQ. CDR3 length equals 14 residues. Trimming cost V 4 bases and J 0 bases, with 11 bases left between them. The CDR3 DNA reads as TGCGCCAGCAGCCCCGGAGTGGGCTCCTACGAGCAGTACTTC. This gives the protein CASSPGVGSYEQYF.

The rearrangement joins TRBV20-1 to TRBJ2-5; a possible D gene is TRBD1 (5 bases). Between the trimmed V and J ends, which lost 0 bases and 2 bases, there was a span of 10 bases. This CDR3 spans 14 amino acids. Germline CDR1 DFQATT, CDR2 SNEGSKA (reference sequence). The CDR3 sequence is CSARDGAPQETQYF. CDR3 DNA: TGCAGTGCTAGAGATGGGGCTCCACAAGAGACCCAGTACTTC.

The chain carries TRBV10-3 and TRBJ2-7; 9 nucleotides match TRBD2. CDR3 length: 13 residues. Germline V gives CDR1 ENHRY, CDR2 SYGVKD. Germline trimming cut 4 bases from V and 2 bases from J; bases unmatched to any gene: 0. The CDR3 region has the DNA TGTGCCATCAGTGGGACTAGCGCCTACGAGCAGTACTTC. It specifies CAISGTSAYEQYF.

Comments on this clonotype: Mismatch with germline at one junction end may stem from a read error. The chain joins TRBV27 to TRBJ2-3; 11 nucleotides line up with TRBD1. Per the germline V gene, CDR1 is MNHEY and CDR2 is SMNVEV (reference sequence). This CDR3 comprises 15 residues. The CDR3, as DNA: TGTGCCAGCAGGATACCGGGACAGGGGGTAGATACACAGTATTTT. It specifies CASRIPGQGVDTQYF.

This clonotype was counted a few times. The chain carries TRBV7-9 and TRBJ2-4; maybe TRBD1 (6 bases). The J call may be wrong; the DNA end is better matched by TRBJ2-7. This CDR3 is built from 14 residues. Germline V CDR1 and CDR2: SEHNR, FQNEAQ (reference sequence). The CDR3 loop reads CASSLPMTGYEQYF. The CDR3 coding sequence is TGTGCCAGCAGCTTACCGATGACAGGCTACGAGCAGTACTTC.

The chain joins TRBV12-3 or TRBV12-4 to TRBJ1-5, with TRBD1 matching 10 bases. Trimming took 3 bases from V and 1 from J; bases not matched to a gene: 24. The CDR3 runs to 23 residues. CDR3 sequence: CASSLRAALVGQGNWGSNQPQHF. CDR3 DNA sequence: TGTGCCAGCAGTTTGAGGGCTGCCTTAGTGGGACAGGGGAACTGGGGAAGCAATCAGCCCCAGCATTTT.

CDR3: CASSARGEQFF. The CDR3 DNA reads TGTGCCAGCAGCGCCAGGGGTGAGCAGTTCTTC. V and J are TRBV27 and TRBJ2-1; a possible D gene is TRBD1 (6 bases). V shed 6 bases and J shed 9 bases, with 9 bases lying between them. The germline gives CDR1 MNHEY, CDR2 SMNVEV (reference sequence). The CDR3 covers 11 residues.

The rearrangement uses TRBV6-5 and TRBJ1-2; tentative D call: TRBD1 (5 bases). CDR3 length: 16 residues. Per germline, CDR1 MNHEY and CDR2 SVGAGI. With 6 bases removed from V and 3 bases from J, the gap between germline ends came to 20 bases. The CDR3 sequence: CASSPSGRGLHYGYTF. The CDR3 DNA follows: TGTGCCAGCAGCCCTTCAGGGCGCGGACTTCACTATGGCTACACCTTC.

The CDR3 nucleotides are TGCAGCGTTGATCAGGGCCGCAATGAGCAGTTCTTC. Translation gives CSVDQGRNEQFF. This chain links TRBV29-1 with TRBJ2-1; perhaps TRBD1 as D (5 bases). Trimming left V 3 bases short and J 6 bases short, with 9 bases between. CDR1 is SQVTM, CDR2 ANQGSEA, per germline. This CDR3 has 12 residues.